One sample yielded the 2 T cell receptor beta chains listed below, sequenced in a study of blood T cell repertoires in COVID-19. Using immunoSEQ multiplex PCR, the repertoire was profiled, and TCRdb retains in-frame clones only, with some absent. The sample lists around 23,000 clones, roughly 79% occurring once. The sample taken for sequencing was peripheral blood. Every receptor here comes from a man aged 50 to 59 with COVID-19, enrolled during active disease.

In its sample, this clone was seen a few times. At one of its ends the junction is not consistent with the germline gene, which may arise from a read error. The chain is built from TRBV3-1 (or the pseudogene TRBV3-2) and TRBJ1-5; D is unresolved. The germline V gene encodes CDR1 LGHDT and CDR2 YNNKEL (reference sequence). This CDR3 is 14 amino acids long. DNA of the CDR3: TGTGCCAGCAGGCAAGGGTTAGGGAGGCAGCCCCAGCATTTT. It yields the protein CASRQGLGRQPQHF.

This chain connects TRBV24-1 to TRBJ1-1; tentative D call: TRBD1 (6 bases). V was trimmed by 4 bases and J by 6 bases, leaving 17 bases between them. The germline CDR1 and CDR2 sequences are KGHDR and SFDVKD. The CDR3 runs to 15 residues. Here the CDR3 reads CATSDPPRGASEAFF. The CDR3 DNA reads as TGTGCCACCAGTGACCCACCCCGGGGGGCCTCTGAAGCTTTCTTT.